The entry below gives a single T cell receptor beta chain sequence along with its context. The sample originates from a study of OX40 agonist ivuxolimab in advanced cancers. The germline CDR1 and CDR2 sequences are LNHDA and SQIVND (reference sequence). V lost 0 bases and J 4 bases, leaving 7 bases between the germline ends. The CDR3 covers 14 residues. TCRdb's table, derived via immunoSEQ multiplex PCR, lists solely in-frame clones and lacks some. This sample has some 100,000 clones, with roughly 90% found just once. The sequenced sample was CD4+ or CD8+ T cells sorted from blood, obtained in a trial of the OX40 agonist ivuxolimab. This chain connects TRBV19 to TRBJ1-5; D call uncertain. The clonotype was recovered from an adult with an advanced solid tumor such as melanoma, head and neck, liver or kidney cancer. The DNA for the CDR3 is TGTGCCAGTAGTATAGAGGGCCGGAATCAGCCCCAGCATTTT. Encoded protein: CASSIEGRNQPQHF.